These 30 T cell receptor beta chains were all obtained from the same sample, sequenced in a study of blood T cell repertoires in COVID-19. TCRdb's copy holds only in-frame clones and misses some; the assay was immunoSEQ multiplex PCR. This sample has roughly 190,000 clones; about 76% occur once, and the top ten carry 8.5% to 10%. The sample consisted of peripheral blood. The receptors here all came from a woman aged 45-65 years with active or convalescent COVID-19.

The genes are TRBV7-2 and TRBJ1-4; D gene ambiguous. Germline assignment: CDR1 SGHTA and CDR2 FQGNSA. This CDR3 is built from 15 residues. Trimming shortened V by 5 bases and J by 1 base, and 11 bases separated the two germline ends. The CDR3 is CASSRASVTNEKLFF. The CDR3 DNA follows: TGTGCCAGCAGCCGTGCTTCGGTAACTAATGAAAAACTGTTTTTT. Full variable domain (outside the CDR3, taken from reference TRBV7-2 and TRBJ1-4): GAGVSQSPSNKVTEKGKDVELRCDPISGHTALYWYRQSLGQGLEFLIYFQGNSAPDKSGLPSDRFSAERTGGSVSTLTIQRTQQEDSAVYLCASSRASVTNEKLFFGSGTQLSVL.

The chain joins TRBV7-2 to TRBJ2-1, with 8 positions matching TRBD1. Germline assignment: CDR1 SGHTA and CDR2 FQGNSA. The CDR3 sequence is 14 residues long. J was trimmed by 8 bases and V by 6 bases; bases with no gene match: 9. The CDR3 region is CASSGQGARHEQFF. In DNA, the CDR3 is TGTGCCAGCAGTGGGCAGGGGGCGCGGCATGAGCAGTTCTTC.

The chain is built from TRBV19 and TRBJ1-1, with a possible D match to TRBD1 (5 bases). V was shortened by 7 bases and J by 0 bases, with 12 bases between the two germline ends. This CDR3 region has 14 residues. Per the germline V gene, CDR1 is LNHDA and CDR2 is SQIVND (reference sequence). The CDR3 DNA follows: TGTGCCAGTAAGTTTAGGGGAATGAACACTGAAGCTTTCTTT. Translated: CASKFRGMNTEAFF.

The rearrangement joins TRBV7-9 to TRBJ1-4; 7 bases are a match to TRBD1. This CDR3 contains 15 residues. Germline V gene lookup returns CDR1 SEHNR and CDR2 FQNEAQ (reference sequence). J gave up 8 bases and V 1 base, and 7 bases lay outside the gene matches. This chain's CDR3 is CASSLVNRGGEKLFF. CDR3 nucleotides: TGTGCCAGCAGCTTAGTAAACAGGGGAGGAGAAAAACTGTTTTTT.

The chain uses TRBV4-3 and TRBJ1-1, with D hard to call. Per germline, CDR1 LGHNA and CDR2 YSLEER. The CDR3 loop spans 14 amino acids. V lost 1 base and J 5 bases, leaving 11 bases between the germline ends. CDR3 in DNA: TGCGCCAGCAGCCAAGGTTACGGCGGGACTGAAGCTTTCTTT. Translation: CASSQGYGGTEAFF.

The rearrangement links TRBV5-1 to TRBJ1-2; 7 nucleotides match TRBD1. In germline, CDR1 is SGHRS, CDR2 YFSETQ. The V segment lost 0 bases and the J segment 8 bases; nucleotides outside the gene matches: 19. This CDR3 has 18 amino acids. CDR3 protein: CASSLGDRVGQVIGGYTF. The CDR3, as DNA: TGCGCCAGCAGCTTGGGAGACCGCGTAGGACAGGTAATAGGAGGCTACACCTTC. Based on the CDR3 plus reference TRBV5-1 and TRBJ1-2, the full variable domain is KAGVTQTPRYLIKTRGQQVTLSCSPISGHRSVSWYQQTPGQGLQFLFEYFSETQRNKGNFPGRFSGRQFSNSRSEMNVSTLELGDSALYLCASSLGDRVGQVIGGYTFGSGTRLTVV.

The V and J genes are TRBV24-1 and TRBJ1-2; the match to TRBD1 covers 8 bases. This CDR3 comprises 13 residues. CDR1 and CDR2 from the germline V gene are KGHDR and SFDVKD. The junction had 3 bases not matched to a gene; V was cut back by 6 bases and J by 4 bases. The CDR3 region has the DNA TGTGCCACCAGTAGGACAGGGCTCTATGGCTACACCTTC. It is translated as CATSRTGLYGYTF.

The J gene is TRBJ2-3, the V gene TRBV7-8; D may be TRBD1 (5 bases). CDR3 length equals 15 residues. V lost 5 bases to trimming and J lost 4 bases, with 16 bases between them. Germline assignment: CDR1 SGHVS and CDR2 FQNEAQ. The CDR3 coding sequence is TGTGCCAGCAGCCCCCGTGCCCAGGGATCAGATACGCAGTATTTT. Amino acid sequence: CASSPRAQGSDTQYF.

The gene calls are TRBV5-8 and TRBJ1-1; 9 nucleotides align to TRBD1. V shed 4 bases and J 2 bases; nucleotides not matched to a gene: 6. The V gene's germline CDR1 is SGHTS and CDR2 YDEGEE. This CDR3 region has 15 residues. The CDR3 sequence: CASSGRGQGNTEAFF. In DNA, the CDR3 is TGTGCCAGCAGCGGCCGGGGACAGGGAAACACTGAAGCTTTCTTT.

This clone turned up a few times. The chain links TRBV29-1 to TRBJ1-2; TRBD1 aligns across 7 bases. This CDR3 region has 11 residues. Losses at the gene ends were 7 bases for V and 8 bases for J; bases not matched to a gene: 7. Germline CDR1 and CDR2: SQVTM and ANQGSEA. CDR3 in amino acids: CSASDRSGYTF. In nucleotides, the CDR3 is TGCAGCGCTTCGGACAGGTCGGGCTACACCTTC.

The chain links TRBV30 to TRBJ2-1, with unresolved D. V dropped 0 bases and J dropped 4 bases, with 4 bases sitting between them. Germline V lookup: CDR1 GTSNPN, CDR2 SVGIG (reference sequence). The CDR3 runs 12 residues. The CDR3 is CAWSVTYNEQFF. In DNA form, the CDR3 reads TGTGCCTGGAGTGTCACTTACAATGAGCAGTTCTTC.

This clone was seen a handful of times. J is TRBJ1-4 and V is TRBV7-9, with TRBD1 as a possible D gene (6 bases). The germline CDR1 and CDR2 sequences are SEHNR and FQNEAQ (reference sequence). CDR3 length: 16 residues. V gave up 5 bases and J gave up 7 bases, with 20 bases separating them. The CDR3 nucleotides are TGTGCCAGCAGCGCAGTAAAACAGGGTGTGAGTGAAAAACTGTTTTTT. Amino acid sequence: CASSAVKQGVSEKLFF.

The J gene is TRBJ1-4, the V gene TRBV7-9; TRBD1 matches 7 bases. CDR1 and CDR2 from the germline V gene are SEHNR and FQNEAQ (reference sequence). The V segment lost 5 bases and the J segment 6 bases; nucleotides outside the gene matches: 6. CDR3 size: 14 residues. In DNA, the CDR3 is TGTGCCAGCAGCAGGAGCAGGGGGTATGAAAAACTGTTTTTT. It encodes CASSRSRGYEKLFF.

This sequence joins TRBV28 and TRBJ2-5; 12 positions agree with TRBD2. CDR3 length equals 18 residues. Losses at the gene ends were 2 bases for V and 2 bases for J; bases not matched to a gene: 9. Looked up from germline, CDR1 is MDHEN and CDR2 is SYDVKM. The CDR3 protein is CASSLDLAGGLGQETQYF. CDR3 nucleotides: TGTGCCAGCAGTTTAGATCTAGCGGGAGGGCTGGGGCAAGAGACCCAGTACTTC.

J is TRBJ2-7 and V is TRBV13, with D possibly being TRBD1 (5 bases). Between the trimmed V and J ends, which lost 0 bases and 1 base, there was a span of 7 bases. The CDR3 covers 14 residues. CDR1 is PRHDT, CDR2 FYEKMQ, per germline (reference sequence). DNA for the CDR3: TGTGCCAGCAGCTTAGGCAGGGATTCCTACGAGCAGTACTTC. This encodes CASSLGRDSYEQYF.

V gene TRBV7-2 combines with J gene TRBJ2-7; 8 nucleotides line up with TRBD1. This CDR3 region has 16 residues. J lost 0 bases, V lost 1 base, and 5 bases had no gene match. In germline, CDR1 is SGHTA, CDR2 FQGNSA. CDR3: CASSLDSGTGSYEQYF. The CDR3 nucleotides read TGTGCCAGCAGCTTAGACTCCGGGACAGGCTCCTACGAGCAGTACTTC.

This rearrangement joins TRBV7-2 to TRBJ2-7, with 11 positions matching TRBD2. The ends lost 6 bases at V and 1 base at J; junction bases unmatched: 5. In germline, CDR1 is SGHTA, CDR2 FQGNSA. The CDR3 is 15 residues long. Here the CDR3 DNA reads TGTGCCAGCAGGAAGGGACTAGCGGAGTCCTACGAGCAGTACTTC. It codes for CASRKGLAESYEQYF.

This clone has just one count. The CDR3 sequence is CASSLDSMNTEAFF. Here the CDR3 DNA reads TGTGCCAGCAGCTTAGACAGCATGAACACTGAAGCTTTCTTT. The chain couples TRBV5-4 to TRBJ1-1, with a tentative D call TRBD1 (5 bases). Germline V gene lookup returns CDR1 SGHNT and CDR2 YYREEE (reference sequence). The CDR3 runs 14 residues. Deletions cut 2 bases from V and 0 bases from J, with 8 bases between.

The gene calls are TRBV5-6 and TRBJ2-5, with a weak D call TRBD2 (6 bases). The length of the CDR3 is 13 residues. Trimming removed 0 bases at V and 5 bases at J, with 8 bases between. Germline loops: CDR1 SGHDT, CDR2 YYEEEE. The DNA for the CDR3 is TGTGCCAGCAGCTTGGGGCGGGATGAGACCCAGTACTTC. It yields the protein CASSLGRDETQYF.

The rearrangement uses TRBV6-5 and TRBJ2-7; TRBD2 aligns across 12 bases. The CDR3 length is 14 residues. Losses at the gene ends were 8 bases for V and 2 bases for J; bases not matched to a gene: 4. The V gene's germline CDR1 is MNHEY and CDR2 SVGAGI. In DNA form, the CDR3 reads TGTGCCAGCGGGCCTAGCGGGGGGGCCTACGAGCAGTACTTC. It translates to CASGPSGGAYEQYF.

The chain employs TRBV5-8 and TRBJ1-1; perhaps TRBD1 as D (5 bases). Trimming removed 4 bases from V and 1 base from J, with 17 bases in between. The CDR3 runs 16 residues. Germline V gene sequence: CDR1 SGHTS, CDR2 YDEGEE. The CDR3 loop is CASSLWGGGWNTEAFF. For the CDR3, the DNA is TGTGCCAGCAGCCTCTGGGGGGGAGGATGGAACACTGAAGCTTTCTTT.

CDR3 residues: CASSLGQGRGNTIYF. The CDR3 nucleotides are TGTGCCAGCAGCCTCGGGCAGGGAAGGGGTAACACCATATATTTT. The V gene is TRBV7-3, the J gene TRBJ1-3; D is possibly TRBD1 (5 bases). The CDR3 contains 15 residues. Trimming took 5 bases from V and 7 from J, leaving 18 bases between them. Germline lookup yields CDR1 SGHTA and CDR2 FQGTGA.

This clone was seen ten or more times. CDR3 bases: TGTGCCAGCAGCTCGAGGTTGGGCCAGGGAGGGAATGAAAAACTGTTTTTT. Translating it yields CASSSRLGQGGNEKLFF. The V gene is TRBV5-8, the J gene TRBJ1-4, with a weak D call TRBD1 (5 bases). Germline values: CDR1 SGHTS, CDR2 YDEGEE. V shed 3 bases and J shed 5 bases, with 20 bases lying between them. This CDR3 is 17 amino acids long.

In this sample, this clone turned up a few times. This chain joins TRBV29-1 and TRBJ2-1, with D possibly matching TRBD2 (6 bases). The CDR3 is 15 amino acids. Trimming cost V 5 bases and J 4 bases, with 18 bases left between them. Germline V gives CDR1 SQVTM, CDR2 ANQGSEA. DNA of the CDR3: TGCAGCGTTTCATCAGGGAACGGAGGGTACAATGAGCAGTTCTTC. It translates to CSVSSGNGGYNEQFF.

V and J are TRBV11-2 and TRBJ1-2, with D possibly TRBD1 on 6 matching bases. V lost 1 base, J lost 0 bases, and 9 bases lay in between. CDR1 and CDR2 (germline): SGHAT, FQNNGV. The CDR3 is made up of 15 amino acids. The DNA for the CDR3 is TGTGCCAGCAGCTTAGCCGGGACAACTAACTATGGCTACACCTTC. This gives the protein CASSLAGTTNYGYTF.

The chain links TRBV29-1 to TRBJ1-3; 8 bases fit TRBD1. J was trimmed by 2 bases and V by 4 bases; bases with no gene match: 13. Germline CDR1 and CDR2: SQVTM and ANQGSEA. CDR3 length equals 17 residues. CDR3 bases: TGCAGCGTTGGGGGGCCCGCGACAGGGGACGCTGGAAACACCATATATTTT. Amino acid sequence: CSVGGPATGDAGNTIYF.

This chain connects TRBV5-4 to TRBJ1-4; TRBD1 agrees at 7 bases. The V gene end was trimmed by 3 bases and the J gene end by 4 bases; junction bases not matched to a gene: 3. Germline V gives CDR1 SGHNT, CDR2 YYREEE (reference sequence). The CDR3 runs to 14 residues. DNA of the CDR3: TGTGCCAGCAGCTCGGACAGGTTTAATGAAAAACTGTTTTTT. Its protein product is CASSSDRFNEKLFF.

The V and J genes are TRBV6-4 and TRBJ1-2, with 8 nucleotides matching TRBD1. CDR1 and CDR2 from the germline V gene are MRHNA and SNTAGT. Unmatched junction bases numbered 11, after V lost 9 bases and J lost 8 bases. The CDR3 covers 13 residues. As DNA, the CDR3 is TGTGCCAGACCTGGACAGGGCTTTCAGGGCTACACCTTC. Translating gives CARPGQGFQGYTF.

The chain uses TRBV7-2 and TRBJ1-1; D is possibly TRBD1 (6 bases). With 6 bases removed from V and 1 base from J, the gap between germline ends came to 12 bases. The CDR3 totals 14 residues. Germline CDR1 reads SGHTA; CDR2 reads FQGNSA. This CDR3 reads CASSRDRTNTEAFF. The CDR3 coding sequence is TGTGCCAGCAGTCGAGACAGGACGAACACTGAAGCTTTCTTT.

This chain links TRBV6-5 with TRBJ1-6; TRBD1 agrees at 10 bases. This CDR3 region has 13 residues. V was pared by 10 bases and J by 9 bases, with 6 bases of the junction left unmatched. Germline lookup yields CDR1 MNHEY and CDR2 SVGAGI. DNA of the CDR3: TGTGCCACCTCGGGACAGGGGAGTTCACCCCTCCACTTT. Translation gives CATSGQGSSPLHF.